The 19 T cell receptor beta chains given below trace back to one sample, sequenced in a study of blood T cell repertoires in COVID-19. Clones were read by immunoSEQ multiplex PCR, and TCRdb kept only the in-frame ones, dropping some. The sample consists of 52,000 or so clones, over 75% of them appearing once. Sequenced input: peripheral blood. These receptors originate from a human donor in a cohort sampled during active COVID-19.

The chain is built from TRBV5-1 and TRBJ2-1; 7 bases are a match to TRBD2. Germline V CDR1 and CDR2: SGHRS, YFSETQ. This CDR3 comprises 17 residues. V gave up 4 bases and J gave up 0 bases; unmatched junction bases: 10. CDR3 amino acids: CASSRRGGESSYNEQFF. CDR3 in DNA: TGCGCCAGCAGCCGCCGTGGGGGGGAAAGCTCCTACAATGAGCAGTTCTTC.

The V call is TRBV7-6, the J call TRBJ1-3; 8 bases fit TRBD1. Germline loops: CDR1 SGHVS, CDR2 FNYEAQ. The CDR3 has 16 amino acids. J was trimmed by 0 bases and V by 5 bases; bases with no gene match: 6. This CDR3 is CASSNRGTRSGNTIYF. The CDR3 DNA sequence: TGTGCCAGCAGCAACAGGGGGACCCGCTCTGGAAACACCATATATTTT.

This clone has just one count. CDR3 nucleotide sequence: TGTGCCAGCAGAAGGTGGACTAGCGGGGAAAATGAGCAGTTCTTC. It is translated as CASRRWTSGENEQFF. The J gene is TRBJ2-1, the V gene TRBV28; 12 bases map to TRBD2. V gave up 6 bases and J gave up 7 bases; unmatched junction bases: 7. The CDR3 consists of 15 residues. CDR1 and CDR2 from the germline V gene are MDHEN and SYDVKM.

The CDR3 loop reads CASSFSEQFF. As DNA, the CDR3 is TGTGCCAGCAGTTTTAGTGAGCAGTTCTTC. The chain couples TRBV28 to TRBJ2-1; D is unclear. This CDR3 is 10 amino acids long. Deletions cut 3 bases from V and 9 bases from J, with 3 bases between. Germline-derived CDR1 and CDR2 are MDHEN and SYDVKM.

This clone was seen once. The gene calls are TRBV2 and TRBJ1-5; D possibly corresponds to TRBD1 (5 bases). CDR1 SNHLY and CDR2 FYNNEI come from the germline V gene. There are 14 residues in the CDR3. V was pared by 4 bases and J by 3 bases, with 10 bases between. CDR3 in DNA: TGTGCCAGCAGTGGACGGGGGAACAATCAGCCCCAGCATTTT. It is translated as CASSGRGNNQPQHF.

J is TRBJ2-3 and V is TRBV6-4, with D maybe TRBD2 (5 bases). The CDR3 has 11 amino acids. Germline assignment: CDR1 MRHNA and CDR2 SNTAGT. Trimming left V 6 bases short and J 14 bases short, with 15 bases between. This CDR3 is CASRCRIEGYF. The CDR3 nucleotides read TGTGCCAGCAGATGCCGGATAGAGGGGTATTTT.

The genes are TRBV18 and TRBJ1-1; 8 nucleotides line up with TRBD1. J lost 0 bases, V lost 3 bases, and 3 bases had no gene match. The CDR3 contains 15 residues. Germline lookup yields CDR1 KGHSH and CDR2 LQKENI. The CDR3 here is CASSPGQGVNTEAFF. Here the CDR3 DNA reads TGTGCCAGCTCACCCGGACAGGGCGTGAACACTGAAGCTTTCTTT.

The V gene is TRBV2, the J gene TRBJ2-2; TRBD1 matches 8 bases. Germline-derived CDR1 and CDR2 are SNHLY and FYNNEI. V trimming: 6 bases; J trimming: 1 base; junction bases outside the gene matches: 4. The CDR3 runs 15 residues. The DNA of the CDR3 is TGTGCCAGCAGAACCGGGACAGGGAACACCGGGGAGCTGTTTTTT. This translates into CASRTGTGNTGELFF. Looking up the rest from reference TRBV2 and TRBJ2-2 gives the full variable domain: EPEVTQTPSHQVTQMGQEVILRCVPISNHLYFYWYRQILGQKVEFLVSFYNNEISEKSEIFDDQFSVERPDGSNFTLKIRSTKLEDSAMYFCASRTGTGNTGELFFGEGSRLTVL.

V usage is TRBV7-9 and J usage is TRBJ2-7; a weak D match, TRBD1 (5 bases). The CDR3 length is 14 residues. Germline lookup yields CDR1 SEHNR and CDR2 FQNEAQ (reference sequence). V was shortened by 4 bases and J by 4 bases, with 14 bases between the two germline ends. The CDR3 sequence: CASSYPSRGYEQYF. CDR3 bases: TGTGCCAGCAGCTACCCTTCTAGGGGATACGAGCAGTACTTC.

The J gene is TRBJ1-4, the V gene TRBV19; no clear D. Germline V CDR1 and CDR2: LNHDA, SQIVND (reference sequence). The CDR3 consists of 15 residues. V lost 0 bases and J 5 bases, leaving 10 bases between the germline ends. The CDR3 sequence is CASSIEVRPNEKLFF. The CDR3 coding sequence is TGTGCCAGTAGTATAGAGGTCAGGCCAAATGAAAAACTGTTTTTT.

This rearrangement joins TRBV24-1 to TRBJ2-1, with 7 bases matching TRBD1. The CDR3 consists of 13 residues. Looked up from germline, CDR1 is KGHDR and CDR2 is SFDVKD. Trimming cost V 0 bases and J 12 bases; bases outside gene matches: 4. The CDR3 sequence: CATSDLQTGRQFF. Written as DNA, the CDR3 is TGTGCCACCAGTGATTTGCAGACAGGGAGGCAGTTCTTC.

The chain carries TRBV6-5 and TRBJ1-5; D is undetermined. The germline V and J ends were trimmed by 7 bases and 3 bases, with 7 bases remaining between them. Germline V gene lookup returns CDR1 MNHEY and CDR2 SVGAGI. The CDR3 runs 12 residues. CDR3 residues: CASTGDNQPQHF. DNA of the CDR3: TGTGCCAGCACCGGGGACAATCAGCCCCAGCATTTT.

The V and J genes are TRBV27 and TRBJ2-5, with 11 bases matching TRBD2. The germline V gene has CDR1 MNHEY and CDR2 SMNVEV (reference sequence). This CDR3 has 17 amino acids. With V trimmed by 4 bases and J by 4 bases, 11 bases remained unmatched. CDR3 DNA sequence: TGTGCCAGCAGTTACGCCGGGCTAGCGGGAGGTACAGAGACCCAGTACTTC. It encodes CASSYAGLAGGTETQYF.

The chain is built from TRBV5-1 and TRBJ1-2, with 9 bases identical to TRBD1. From germline, CDR1 is SGHRS and CDR2 YFSETQ. Trimming took 6 bases from V and 4 from J; bases not matched to a gene: 7. The CDR3 loop spans 14 amino acids. CDR3 protein: CASTAGQGLYGYTF. Here the CDR3 DNA reads TGCGCCAGCACCGCGGGACAGGGACTCTATGGCTACACCTTC.

The chain combines TRBV10-3 with TRBJ1-2, with 7 bases matching TRBD1. J gave up 4 bases and V 2 bases, and 10 bases lay outside the gene matches. The CDR3 extends over 16 amino acids. CDR1 is ENHRY, CDR2 SYGVKD, per germline. CDR3: CAISEGPRGDIYGYTF. In DNA, the CDR3 is TGTGCCATCAGTGAGGGGCCCAGGGGGGATATCTATGGCTACACCTTC.

The gene calls are TRBV6-2 or TRBV6-3 and TRBJ2-5; TRBD1 might be the D (6 bases). The V end lost 7 bases, the J end lost 5 bases, and 20 bases lay between the germline ends. The CDR3 sequence is 15 residues long. Germline CDR1 and CDR2: MNHEY and SVGEGT. The CDR3 nucleotides are TGTGCCAGCAACCCTGGACAGCCCTGGGGCGAGACCCAGTACTTC. Translated, it gives CASNPGQPWGETQYF.

The chain combines TRBV28 with TRBJ1-1; 8 positions agree with TRBD1. V lost 5 bases to trimming and J lost 2 bases; unmatched junction nucleotides: 7. The V gene's germline CDR1 is MDHEN and CDR2 SYDVKM. CDR3 length equals 15 residues. The CDR3 nucleotides read TGTGCCAGCAGTGCGTTGACAGGGGTAAACACTGAAGCTTTCTTT. It is translated as CASSALTGVNTEAFF. The whole variable domain, filled in from reference TRBV28 and TRBJ1-1, reads DVKVTQSSRYLVKRTGEKVFLECVQDMDHENMFWYRQDPGLGLRLIYFSYDVKMKEKGDIPEGYSVSREKKERFSLILESASTNQTSMYLCASSALTGVNTEAFFGQGTRLTVV.

The rearrangement links TRBV29-1 to TRBJ2-3; 8 nucleotides line up with TRBD1. The CDR3 extends over 15 amino acids. The germline gives CDR1 SQVTM, CDR2 ANQGSEA. J lost 4 bases, V lost 6 bases, and 12 bases had no gene match. In DNA form, the CDR3 reads TGCAGCGTCCGACCCGATGCAGGGGGCTCAGATACGCAGTATTTT. Protein: CSVRPDAGGSDTQYF.

The rearrangement links TRBV18 to TRBJ1-2, with D possibly being TRBD1 (6 bases). Germline CDR1 is KGHSH and CDR2 is LQKENI. V lost 2 bases and J 2 bases, leaving 15 bases between the germline ends. The CDR3 spans 16 residues. CDR3 sequence reads: CASSPSLQGRNYGYTF. The CDR3 DNA is TGTGCCAGCTCACCATCTTTACAGGGACGAAACTATGGCTACACCTTC.